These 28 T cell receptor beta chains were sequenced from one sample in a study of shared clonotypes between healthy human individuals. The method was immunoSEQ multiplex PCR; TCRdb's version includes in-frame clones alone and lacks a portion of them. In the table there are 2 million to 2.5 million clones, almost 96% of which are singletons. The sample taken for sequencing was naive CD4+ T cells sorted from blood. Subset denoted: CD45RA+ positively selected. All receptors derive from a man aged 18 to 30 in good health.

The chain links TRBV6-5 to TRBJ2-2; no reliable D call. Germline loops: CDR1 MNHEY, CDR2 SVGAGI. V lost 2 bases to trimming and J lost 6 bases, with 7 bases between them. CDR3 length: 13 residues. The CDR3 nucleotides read TGTGCCAGCAGTTACCCCGCGGCCGGGGAGCTGTTTTTT. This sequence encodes CASSYPAAGELFF.

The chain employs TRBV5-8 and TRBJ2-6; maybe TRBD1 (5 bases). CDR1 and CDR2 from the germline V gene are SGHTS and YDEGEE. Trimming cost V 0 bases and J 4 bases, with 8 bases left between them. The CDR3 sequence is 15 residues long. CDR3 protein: CASSLAGQGANVLTF. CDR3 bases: TGTGCCAGCAGCTTGGCAGGGCAAGGGGCCAACGTCCTGACTTTC.

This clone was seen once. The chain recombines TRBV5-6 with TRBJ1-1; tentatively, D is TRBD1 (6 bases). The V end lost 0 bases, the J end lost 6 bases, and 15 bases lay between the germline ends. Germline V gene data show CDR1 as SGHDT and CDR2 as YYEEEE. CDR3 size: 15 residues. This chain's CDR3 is CASSLVRLGGPEAFF. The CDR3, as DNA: TGTGCCAGCAGCTTGGTTCGTCTCGGGGGCCCTGAAGCTTTCTTT. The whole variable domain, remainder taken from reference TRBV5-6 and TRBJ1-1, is DAGVTQSPTHLIKTRGQQVTLRCSPKSGHDTVSWYQQALGQGPQFIFQYYEEEERQRGNFPDRFSGHQFPNYSSELNVNALLLGDSALYLCASSLVRLGGPEAFFGQGTRLTVV.

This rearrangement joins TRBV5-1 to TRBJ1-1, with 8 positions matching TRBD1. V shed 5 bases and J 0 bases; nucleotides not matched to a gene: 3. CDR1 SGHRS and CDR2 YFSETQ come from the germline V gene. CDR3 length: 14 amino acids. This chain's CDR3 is CASSNRGVNTEAFF. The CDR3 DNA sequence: TGCGCCAGCAGTAACAGGGGGGTGAACACTGAAGCTTTCTTT. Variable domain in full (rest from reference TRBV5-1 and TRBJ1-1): KAGVTQTPRYLIKTRGQQVTLSCSPISGHRSVSWYQQTPGQGLQFLFEYFSETQRNKGNFPGRFSGRQFSNSRSEMNVSTLELGDSALYLCASSNRGVNTEAFFGQGTRLTVV.

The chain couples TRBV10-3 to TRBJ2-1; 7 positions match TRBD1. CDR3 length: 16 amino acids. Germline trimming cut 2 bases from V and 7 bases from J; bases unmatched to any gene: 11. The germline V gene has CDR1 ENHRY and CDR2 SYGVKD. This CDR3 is CAISEKGAQIENEQFF. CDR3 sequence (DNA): TGTGCCATCAGTGAGAAGGGGGCGCAAATAGAGAATGAGCAGTTCTTC.

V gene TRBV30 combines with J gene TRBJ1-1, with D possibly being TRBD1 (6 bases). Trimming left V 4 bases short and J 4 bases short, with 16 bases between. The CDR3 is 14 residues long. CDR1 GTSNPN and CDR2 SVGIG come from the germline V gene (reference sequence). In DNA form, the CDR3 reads TGTGCCTGGACCCCGCAGGGGTCGGGCACTGAAGCTTTCTTT. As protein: CAWTPQGSGTEAFF.

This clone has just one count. DNA of the CDR3: TGTGCCAGCAGTGAAGCGCTGGGGGTTAGCAGCTCACCCCTCCACTTT. Protein product: CASSEALGVSSSPLHF. The chain has TRBV6-1 and TRBJ1-6, with D perhaps matching TRBD1 (5 bases). Trimming removed 0 bases at V and 10 bases at J, with 16 bases between. The CDR3 has 16 residues. Germline CDR1 reads MNHNS; CDR2 reads SASEGT.

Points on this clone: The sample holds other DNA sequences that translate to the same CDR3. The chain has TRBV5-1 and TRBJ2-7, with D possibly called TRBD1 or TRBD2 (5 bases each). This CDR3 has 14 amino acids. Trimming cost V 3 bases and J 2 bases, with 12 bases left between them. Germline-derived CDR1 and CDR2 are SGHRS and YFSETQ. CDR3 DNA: TGCGCCAGCAGCTCCTCCGGGACCCCCTACGAGCAGTACTTC. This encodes CASSSSGTPYEQYF.

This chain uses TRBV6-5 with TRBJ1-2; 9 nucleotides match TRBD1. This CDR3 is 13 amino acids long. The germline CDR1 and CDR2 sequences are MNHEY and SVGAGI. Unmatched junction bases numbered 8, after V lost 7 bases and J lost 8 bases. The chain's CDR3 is CASTGRTGVGYTF. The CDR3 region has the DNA TGTGCCAGCACCGGGAGGACAGGGGTCGGCTACACCTTC.

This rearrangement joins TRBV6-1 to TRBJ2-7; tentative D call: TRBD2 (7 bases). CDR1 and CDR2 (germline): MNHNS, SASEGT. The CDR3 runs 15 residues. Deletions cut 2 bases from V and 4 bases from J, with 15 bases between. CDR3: CASSERRGGGYEQYF. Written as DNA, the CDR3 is TGTGCCAGCAGTGAACGTAGGGGGGGAGGATACGAGCAGTACTTC.

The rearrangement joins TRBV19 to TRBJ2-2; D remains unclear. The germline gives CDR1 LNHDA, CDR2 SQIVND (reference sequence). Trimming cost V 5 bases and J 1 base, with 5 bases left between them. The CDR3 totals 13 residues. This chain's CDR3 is CASSHENTGELFF. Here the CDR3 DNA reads TGTGCCAGTAGTCATGAGAACACCGGGGAGCTGTTTTTT.

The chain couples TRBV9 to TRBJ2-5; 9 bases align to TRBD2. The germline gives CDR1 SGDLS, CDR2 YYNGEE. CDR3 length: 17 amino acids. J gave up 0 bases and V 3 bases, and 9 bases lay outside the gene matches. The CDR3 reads CASSARPGLANQETQYF. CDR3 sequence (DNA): TGTGCCAGCAGCGCCAGGCCGGGACTAGCTAACCAAGAGACCCAGTACTTC.

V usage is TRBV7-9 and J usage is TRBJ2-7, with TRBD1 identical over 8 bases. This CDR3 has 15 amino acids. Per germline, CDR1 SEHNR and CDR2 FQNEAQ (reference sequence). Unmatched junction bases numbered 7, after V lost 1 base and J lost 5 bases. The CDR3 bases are TGTGCCAGCAGCTTAGGTGGGACAGGTATGGACGAGCAGTACTTC. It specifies CASSLGGTGMDEQYF. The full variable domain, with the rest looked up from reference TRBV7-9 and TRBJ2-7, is DTGVSQNPRHKITKRGQNVTFRCDPISEHNRLYWYRQTLGQGPEFLTYFQNEAQLEKSRLLSDRFSAERPKGSFSTLEIQRTEQGDSAMYLCASSLGGTGMDEQYFGPGTRLTVT.

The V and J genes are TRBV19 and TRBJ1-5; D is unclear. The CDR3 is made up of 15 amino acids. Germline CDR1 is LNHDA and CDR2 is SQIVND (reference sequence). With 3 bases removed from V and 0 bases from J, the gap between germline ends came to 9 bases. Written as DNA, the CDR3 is TGTGCCAGTAGTATTATGACGAGTAGCAATCAGCCCCAGCATTTT. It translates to CASSIMTSSNQPQHF.

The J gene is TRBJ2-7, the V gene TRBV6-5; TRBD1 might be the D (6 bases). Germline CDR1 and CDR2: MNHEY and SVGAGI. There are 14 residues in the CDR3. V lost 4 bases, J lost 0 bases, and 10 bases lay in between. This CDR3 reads CASSSPDSSYEQYF. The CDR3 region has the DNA TGTGCCAGCAGTTCGCCGGACAGCTCCTACGAGCAGTACTTC.

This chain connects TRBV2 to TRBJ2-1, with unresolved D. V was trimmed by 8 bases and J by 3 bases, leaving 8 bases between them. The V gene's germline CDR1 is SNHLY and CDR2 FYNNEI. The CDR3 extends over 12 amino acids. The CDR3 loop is CASEGFYNEQFF. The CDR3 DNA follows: TGTGCCAGCGAAGGCTTCTACAATGAGCAGTTCTTC.

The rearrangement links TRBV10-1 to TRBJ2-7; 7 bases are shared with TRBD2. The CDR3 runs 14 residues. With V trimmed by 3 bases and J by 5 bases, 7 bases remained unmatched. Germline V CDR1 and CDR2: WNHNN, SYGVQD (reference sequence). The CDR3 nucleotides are TGCGCCAGCAGTGAAGGGCGGGAGCTGAACGAGCAGTACTTC. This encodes CASSEGRELNEQYF.

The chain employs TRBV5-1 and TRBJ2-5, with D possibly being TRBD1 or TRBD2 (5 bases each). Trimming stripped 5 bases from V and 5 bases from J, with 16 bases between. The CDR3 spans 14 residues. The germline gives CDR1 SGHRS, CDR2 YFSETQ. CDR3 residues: CASRQDGGVETQYF. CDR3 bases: TGCGCCAGCAGACAGGACGGAGGTGTGGAGACCCAGTACTTC.

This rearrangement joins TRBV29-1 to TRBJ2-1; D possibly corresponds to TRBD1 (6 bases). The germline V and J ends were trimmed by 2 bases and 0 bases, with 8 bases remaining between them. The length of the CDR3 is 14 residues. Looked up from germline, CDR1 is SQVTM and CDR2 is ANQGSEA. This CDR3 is CSVERGSSYNEQFF. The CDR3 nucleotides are TGCAGCGTTGAAAGGGGGAGCTCCTACAATGAGCAGTTCTTC.

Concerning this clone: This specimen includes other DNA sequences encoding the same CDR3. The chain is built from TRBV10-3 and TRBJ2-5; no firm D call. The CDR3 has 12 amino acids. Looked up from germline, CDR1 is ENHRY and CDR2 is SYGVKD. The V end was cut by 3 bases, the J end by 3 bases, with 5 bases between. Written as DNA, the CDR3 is TGTGCCATCAGTGACAGAGAAGAGACCCAGTACTTC. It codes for CAISDREETQYF.

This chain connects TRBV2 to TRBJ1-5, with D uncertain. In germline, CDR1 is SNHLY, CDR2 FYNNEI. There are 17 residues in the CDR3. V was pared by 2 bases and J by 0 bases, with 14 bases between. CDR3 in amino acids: CASSENRPGYSNQPQHF. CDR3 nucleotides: TGTGCCAGCAGTGAAAACCGCCCAGGCTATAGCAATCAGCCCCAGCATTTT.

The CDR3 coding sequence is TGTGCCAGCTCACCCCGGACAGGGTCCTACAATGAGCAGTTCTTC. The encoded protein is CASSPRTGSYNEQFF. This sequence joins TRBV18 and TRBJ2-1; 8 bases agree with TRBD1. The junction had 2 bases not matched to a gene; V was cut back by 3 bases and J by 1 base. CDR1 is KGHSH, CDR2 LQKENI, per germline. This CDR3 contains 15 residues. Using reference TRBV18 and TRBJ2-1 for the parts outside the CDR3, the full variable domain is NAGVMQNPRHLVRRRGQEARLRCSPMKGHSHVYWYRQLPEEGLKFMVYLQKENIIDESGMPKERFSAEFPKEGPSILRIQQVVRGDSAAYFCASSPRTGSYNEQFFGPGTRLTVL.

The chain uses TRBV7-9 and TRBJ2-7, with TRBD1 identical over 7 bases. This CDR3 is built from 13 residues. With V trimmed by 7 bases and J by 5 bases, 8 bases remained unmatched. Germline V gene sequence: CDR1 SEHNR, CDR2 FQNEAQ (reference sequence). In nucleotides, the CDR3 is TGTGCCAGCACCTTTACAGGGGTAAACGAGCAGTACTTC. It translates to CASTFTGVNEQYF. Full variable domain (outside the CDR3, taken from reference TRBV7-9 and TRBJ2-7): DTGVSQNPRHKITKRGQNVTFRCDPISEHNRLYWYRQTLGQGPEFLTYFQNEAQLEKSRLLSDRFSAERPKGSFSTLEIQRTEQGDSAMYLCASTFTGVNEQYFGPGTRLTVT.

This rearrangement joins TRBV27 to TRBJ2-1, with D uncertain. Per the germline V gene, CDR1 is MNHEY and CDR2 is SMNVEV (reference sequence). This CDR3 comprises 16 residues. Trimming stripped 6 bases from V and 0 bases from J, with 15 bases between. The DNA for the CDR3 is TGTGCCAGCAGACCTAGACGTGATCTCTCCTACAATGAGCAGTTCTTC. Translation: CASRPRRDLSYNEQFF.

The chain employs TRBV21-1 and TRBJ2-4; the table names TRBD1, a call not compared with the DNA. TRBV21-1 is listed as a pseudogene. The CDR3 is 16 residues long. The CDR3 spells CASSRGQETSKNIQYF. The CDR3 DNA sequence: TGTGCCAGCAGCAGAGGACAGGAAACTTCTAAAAACATTCAGTACTTC.

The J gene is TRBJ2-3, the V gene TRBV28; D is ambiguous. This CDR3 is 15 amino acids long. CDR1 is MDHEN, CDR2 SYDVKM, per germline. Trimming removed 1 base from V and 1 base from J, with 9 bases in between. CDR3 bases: TGTGCCAGCAGTTTATCGGTAGCCGGCACAGATACGCAGTATTTT. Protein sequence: CASSLSVAGTDTQYF.

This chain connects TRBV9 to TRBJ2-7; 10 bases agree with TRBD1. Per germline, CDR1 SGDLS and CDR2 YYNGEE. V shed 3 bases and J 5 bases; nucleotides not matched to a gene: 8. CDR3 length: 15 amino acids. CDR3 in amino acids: CASSGRDRGSHEQYF. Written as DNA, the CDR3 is TGTGCCAGCAGCGGCCGGGACAGGGGTTCCCACGAGCAGTACTTC.

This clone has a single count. CDR3 bases: TGTGCCAGCAGTTTATGGGAGCAGGGTGAGCAGTTCTTC. Translating it yields CASSLWEQGEQFF. The chain combines TRBV27 with TRBJ2-1; D possibly matches TRBD1 or TRBD2 (5 bases each). Trimming stripped 1 base from V and 9 bases from J, with 10 bases between. Germline CDR1 MNHEY, CDR2 SMNVEV (reference sequence). The CDR3 spans 13 residues.